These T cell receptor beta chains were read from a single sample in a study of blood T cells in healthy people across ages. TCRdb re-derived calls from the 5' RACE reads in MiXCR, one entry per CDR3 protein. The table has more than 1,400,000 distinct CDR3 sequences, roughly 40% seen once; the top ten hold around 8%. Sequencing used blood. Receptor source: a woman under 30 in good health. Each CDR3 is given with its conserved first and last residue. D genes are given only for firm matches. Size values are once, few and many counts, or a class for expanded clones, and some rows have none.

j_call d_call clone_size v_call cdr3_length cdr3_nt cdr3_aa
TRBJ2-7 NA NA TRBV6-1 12 TGTGCCAGCAGTGACATCTCCTACGAGCAGTACTTC CASSDISYEQYF
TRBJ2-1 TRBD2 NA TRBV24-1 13 TGTGCCACCAGGGCCAGCGGGACTTCCGAGCAGTTCTTC CATRASGTSEQFF
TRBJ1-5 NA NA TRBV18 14 TGTGCCAGCTCACCGCTTGCAGGGGTCCAGCCCCAGCATTTT CASSPLAGVQPQHF
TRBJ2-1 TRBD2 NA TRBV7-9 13 TGTGCCAGCAGCTTTCCGGGGGGGAATGAGCAGTTCTTC CASSFPGGNEQFF
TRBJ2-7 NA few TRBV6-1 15 TGTGCCAGCACCCGGGGACCGCAGAGCTCCTACGAGCAGTACTTC CASTRGPQSSYEQYF
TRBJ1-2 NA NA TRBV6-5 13 TGTGCCAGCCATCAGCCTCGAGGATATGGCTACACCTTC CASHQPRGYGYTF
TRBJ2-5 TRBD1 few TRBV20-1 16 TGCAGTGCTAGAGATAAGCCGGGACAGGGGTCAGAGACCCAGTACTTC CSARDKPGQGSETQYF
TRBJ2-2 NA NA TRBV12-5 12 TGTGCTAGTGGTTTGGTAATCGGGGAGCTGTTTTTT CASGLVIGELFF
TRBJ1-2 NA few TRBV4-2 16 TGTGCCAGCAGCCACAAAAACAGGGATCCCACATCTGGCTACACCTTC CASSHKNRDPTSGYTF
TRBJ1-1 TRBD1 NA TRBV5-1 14 TGCGCCAGCGGGACAGGGGGCCTGGGCACTGAAGCTTTCTTT CASGTGGLGTEAFF
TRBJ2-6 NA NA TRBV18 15 TGTGCCAGCTCACAGTCAAACTCTGGGGCCAACGTCCTGACTTTC CASSQSNSGANVLTF
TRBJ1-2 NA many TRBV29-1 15 TGCAGCGTTGGGGGAGTACGACCGTCCGGCTATGGCTACACCTTC CSVGGVRPSGYGYTF
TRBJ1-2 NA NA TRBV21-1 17 TGTCCTCAATTCGACCTGACAGTTTCCCCACCCCGGTGTGGCTACACCTTC CPQFDLTVSPPRCGYTF
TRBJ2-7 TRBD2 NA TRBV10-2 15 TGCGCCAGCGGGACTAGCGGGCTACCCTACAATGAGCAGTACTTC CASGTSGLPYNEQYF
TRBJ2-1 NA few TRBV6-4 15 TGTGCCAGCAGTGATGGGGCTAGCTCCTACAATGAGCAGTTCTTC CASSDGASSYNEQFF
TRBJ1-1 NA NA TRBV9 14 TGTGCCAGCAGCACTCGGGACATGAACACTGAAGCTTTCTTT CASSTRDMNTEAFF
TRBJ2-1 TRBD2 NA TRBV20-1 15 TGCAGTGCTAGAGACCCAGCGGGGGGAATTAATGAGCAGTTCTTC CSARDPAGGINEQFF
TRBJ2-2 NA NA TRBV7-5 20 NA CISVSEAYPGTSGVMGELFF
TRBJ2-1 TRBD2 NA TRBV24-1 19 TGTGCCACCAGTGATCCCGGGACTAGCGGGGCAAGCTCCTACAATGAGCAGTTCTTC CATSDPGTSGASSYNEQFF
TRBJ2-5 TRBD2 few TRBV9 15 TGTGCCAGCAGCGTAGTTAGCGGGAGAGGTGAGACCCAGTACTTC CASSVVSGRGETQYF
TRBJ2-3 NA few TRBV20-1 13 TGCAGTGCTAGAGGCGAGCTAGCTGATACGCAGTATTTT CSARGELADTQYF
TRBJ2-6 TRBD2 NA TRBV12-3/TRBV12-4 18 TGTGCCAGCAGTGCTCTCGGGGGGAGGGGCTCTGGGGCCAACGTCCTGACTTTC CASSALGGRGSGANVLTF
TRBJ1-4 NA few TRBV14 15 TGTGCCAGCAGCCAAGGGGGAGCGTTTAATGAAAAACTGTTTTTT CASSQGGAFNEKLFF
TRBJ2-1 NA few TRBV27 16 TGTGCCAGCAGCCCGCTCGGAGGGGCCCACTACAATGAGCAGTTCTTC CASSPLGGAHYNEQFF
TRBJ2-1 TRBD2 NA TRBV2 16 TGTGCCAGCAGCGGAGGGACTAGCGGGTACTACAATGAGCAGTTCTTC CASSGGTSGYYNEQFF
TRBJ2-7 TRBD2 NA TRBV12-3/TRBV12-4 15 TGTGCCAGCAGAATGGAGACTGGCGGGAGATTCGAGCAGTACTTC CASRMETGGRFEQYF
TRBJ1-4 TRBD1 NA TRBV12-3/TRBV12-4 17 TGTGCCAGCAGTTTCGGGACAGGGCTCGGAACTAATGAAGAACTGTTTTTT CASSFGTGLGTNEELFF
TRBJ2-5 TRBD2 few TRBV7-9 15 TGTGCCAGCAGCCGAACAGCGGGAGTCCAAGAGACCCAGTACTTC CASSRTAGVQETQYF
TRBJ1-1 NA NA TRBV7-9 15 TGTGCCAGCAGCTTAGTAATGGGGCAAGGCACTGAAGCTTTCTTT CASSLVMGQGTEAFF
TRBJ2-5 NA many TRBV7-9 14 TGTGCCAGCAGCTTAGCCAGGGATAGAGAGACCCAGTACTTC CASSLARDRETQYF
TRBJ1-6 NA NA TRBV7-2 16 TGTGCCAGCAGCTTACGACCCACAGGGTCTAATTCACCCCTCCACTTT CASSLRPTGSNSPLHF
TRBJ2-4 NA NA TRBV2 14 TGTGCCAGCATAGGATTCAGGCCAATCTACGTGCAGTACTTC CASIGFRPIYVQYF